This passage covers 6 T cell receptor beta chains from one sample sequenced in a study of blood T cell repertoires in COVID-19. The repertoire was sequenced with immunoSEQ multiplex PCR; TCRdb's copy has only in-frame clones and lacks some. The sample contains around 100,000 clones, around 87% of which appear only once. Sequenced material: peripheral blood. The receptors stem from a human donor in a cohort sampled during active COVID-19.

The V call is TRBV7-2, the J call TRBJ2-7; no clear D gene. CDR3 length: 13 amino acids. CDR1 is SGHTA and CDR2 is FQGNSA in the germline V gene. Trimming stripped 5 bases from V and 1 base from J, with 9 bases between. CDR3 bases: TGTGCCAGCAGCCCCAGGCATTCCTACGAGCAGTACTTC. Its translation is CASSPRHSYEQYF.

The chain carries TRBV5-1 and TRBJ2-1; maybe TRBD2 (5 bases). Deletions cut 5 bases from V and 0 bases from J, with 15 bases between. Germline CDR1 SGHRS, CDR2 YFSETQ. This CDR3 comprises 16 residues. Here the CDR3 DNA reads TGCGCCAGCAGTAACCGTGGTGACTACTCCTACAATGAGCAGTTCTTC. Translated: CASSNRGDYSYNEQFF.

The chain has TRBV27 and TRBJ2-1, with TRBD2 matching 7 bases. Germline V gene sequence: CDR1 MNHEY, CDR2 SMNVEV (reference sequence). CDR3 length: 15 residues. The V segment lost 5 bases and the J segment 2 bases; nucleotides outside the gene matches: 6. In DNA form, the CDR3 reads TGTGCCAGCAGTGGAGCGGGACCTACCTACAATGAGCAGTTCTTC. It translates to CASSGAGPTYNEQFF.

This clone is labeled as medium-sized. The V call is TRBV15, the J call TRBJ1-4; D perhaps matches TRBD1 (5 bases). Germline loops: CDR1 LNHNV, CDR2 YYDKDF (reference sequence). The length of the CDR3 is 18 residues. V lost 1 base and J 4 bases, leaving 19 bases between the germline ends. The DNA of the CDR3 is TGTGCCACCAGCAGAGGTTCTGGACAAGGGAGGGTTAATGAAAAACTGTTTTTT. This codes for CATSRGSGQGRVNEKLFF.

This clone was picked up a small number of times. The V call is TRBV6-6, the J call TRBJ2-7; 7 nucleotides line up with TRBD1. Losses at the gene ends were 6 bases for V and 6 bases for J; bases not matched to a gene: 8. Per germline, CDR1 MNHNY and CDR2 SVGAGI (reference sequence). This CDR3 is built from 13 residues. The CDR3 loop is CASRKNRGSEQYF. CDR3 coding DNA: TGTGCCAGCAGGAAAAACAGGGGCAGCGAGCAGTACTTC.

The genes are TRBV28 and TRBJ2-5; 12 bases match TRBD2. CDR3 size: 19 residues. From germline, CDR1 is MDHEN and CDR2 SYDVKM. After removal of 5 bases from V and 5 bases from J, the junction contained 18 bases not matched to a gene. The CDR3: CASSDLGLAGGPGLETQYF. In nucleotides, the CDR3 is TGTGCCAGCAGTGACCTCGGGCTAGCGGGAGGGCCGGGGTTGGAGACCCAGTACTTC.